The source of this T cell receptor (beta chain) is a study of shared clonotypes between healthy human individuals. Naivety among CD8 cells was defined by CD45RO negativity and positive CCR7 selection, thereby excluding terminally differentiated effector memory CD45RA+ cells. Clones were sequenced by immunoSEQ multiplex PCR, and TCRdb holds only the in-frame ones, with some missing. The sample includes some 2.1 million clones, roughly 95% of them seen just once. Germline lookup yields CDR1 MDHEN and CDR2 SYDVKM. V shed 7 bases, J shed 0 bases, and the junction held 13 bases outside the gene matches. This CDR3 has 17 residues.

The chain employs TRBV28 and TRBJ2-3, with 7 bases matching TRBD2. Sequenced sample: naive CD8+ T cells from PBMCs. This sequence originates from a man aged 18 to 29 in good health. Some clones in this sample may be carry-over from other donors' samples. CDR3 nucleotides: TGTGCCAGCACCACAATATGGCAGCGGGGTAGCACAGATACGCAGTATTTT. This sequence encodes CASTTIWQRGSTDTQYF.